These 28 T cell receptor beta chains were all obtained from the same sample, sequenced in a study of cytomegalovirus exposure and HLA in healthy donors. Both 60 Vbeta primers and 13 Jbeta primers went into the PCR. The repertoire was sequenced with immunoSEQ multiplex PCR; TCRdb's copy has only in-frame clones and lacks some. The sample yields under 200,000 clones, 77% seen once. Sequenced input: PBMCs. These receptors were collected from a man in his forties or fifties in good health and CMV-seropositive.

The chain couples TRBV7-2 to TRBJ2-7; a weak D match, TRBD1 (8 bases). Trimming removed 3 bases at V and 3 bases at J, with 15 bases between. The germline V gene has CDR1 SGHTA and CDR2 FQGNSA. The CDR3 consists of 15 residues. The CDR3: CASSFRTGGDYEQYF. DNA of the CDR3: TGTGCCAGCAGCTTCAGAACAGGGGGGGACTACGAGCAGTACTTC.

The chain has TRBV5-4 and TRBJ2-5; 9 bases map to TRBD1. The trim removed 0 bases at V and 5 bases at J, leaving 8 bases unmatched. The CDR3 covers 16 residues. Germline CDR1 SGHNT, CDR2 YYREEE (reference sequence). The CDR3 sequence is CASSLGGQGGGETQYF. CDR3 nucleotide sequence: TGTGCCAGCAGCTTGGGGGGACAGGGAGGCGGGGAGACCCAGTACTTC.

The rearrangement links TRBV5-1 to TRBJ2-3; the D is unclear. Trimming cost V 4 bases and J 5 bases, with 14 bases left between them. CDR3 length: 14 amino acids. Germline CDR1 SGHRS, CDR2 YFSETQ. CDR3 coding DNA: TGCGCCAGCAGCAGCTCCGTGGAGCTAGATACGCAGTATTTT. Translating it yields CASSSSVELDTQYF.

The chain has TRBV9 and TRBJ1-1; unclear D gene. Germline CDR1 SGDLS, CDR2 YYNGEE. V was shortened by 0 bases and J by 4 bases, with 4 bases between the two germline ends. The CDR3 is 12 amino acids. The CDR3 DNA sequence: TGTGCCAGCAGCGTAGGAGGCACTGAAGCTTTCTTT. Its translation is CASSVGGTEAFF. The complete variable domain, with remaining parts taken from reference TRBV9 and TRBJ1-1, reads DSGVTQTPKHLITATGQRVTLRCSPRSGDLSVYWYQQSLDQGLQFLIQYYNGEERAKGNILERFSAQQFPDLHSELNLSSLELGDSALYFCASSVGGTEAFFGQGTRLTVV.

About this clone: The identical CDR3 is also encoded by other nucleotide sequences in the sample. The rearrangement joins TRBV7-9 to TRBJ2-1; maybe TRBD2 (5 bases). The germline V and J ends were trimmed by 1 base and 7 bases, with 8 bases remaining between them. The CDR3 covers 13 residues. Germline CDR1 SEHNR, CDR2 FQNEAQ (reference sequence). The CDR3: CASSLGLANEQFF. For the CDR3, the DNA is TGTGCCAGCAGCTTAGGTCTAGCAAATGAGCAGTTCTTC.

This chain connects TRBV15 to TRBJ1-6; a possible D gene is TRBD1 (5 bases). The CDR3 loop spans 16 amino acids. Germline CDR1 LNHNV, CDR2 YYDKDF (reference sequence). The V end was cut by 3 bases, the J end by 3 bases, with 12 bases between. CDR3 amino acids: CATSSLPGHYNSPLHF. CDR3 DNA: TGTGCCACCAGCAGTCTCCCCGGACACTATAATTCACCCCTCCACTTT.

The chain is built from TRBV9 and TRBJ2-1; a possible D gene is TRBD2 (6 bases). This CDR3 contains 17 residues. Germline CDR1 and CDR2: SGDLS and YYNGEE. The V and J ends lost 3 bases and 0 bases respectively, with 16 bases between them. The CDR3, as DNA: TGTGCCAGCAGCGGAAATATAGCGGAGGCCTCCTACAATGAGCAGTTCTTC. The encoded protein is CASSGNIAEASYNEQFF.

This chain uses TRBV5-8 with TRBJ1-4, with 9 bases that match TRBD1. The J segment lost 6 bases and the V segment lost 4 bases, leaving 10 bases of the junction unmatched. The CDR3 spans 16 residues. In germline, CDR1 is SGHTS, CDR2 YDEGEE. DNA of the CDR3: TGTGCCAGCAGCCCCGGGACAGGGAGGGACCATGAAAAACTGTTTTTT. Protein: CASSPGTGRDHEKLFF.

CDR3 amino acids: CASSYGQGGVQYF. CDR3 in DNA: TGTGCCAGCAGCTACGGACAGGGGGGGGTCCAGTACTTC. This rearrangement joins TRBV6-5 to TRBJ2-5, with 10 positions matching TRBD1. Germline-derived CDR1 and CDR2 are MNHEY and SVGAGI. V lost 6 bases to trimming and J lost 10 bases; unmatched junction nucleotides: 8. The CDR3 has 13 amino acids.

This chain links TRBV4-2 with TRBJ2-5, with TRBD1 matching 10 bases. The end of the DNA fits TRBJ2-7 better, so the J call may be wrong. CDR3 length: 15 residues. The germline V gene has CDR1 LGHNA and CDR2 YNFKEQ. CDR3 nucleotides: TGTGCCAGCACCAAGTCCGGGACAGGGGCCTACGAGCAGTACTTC. Protein sequence: CASTKSGTGAYEQYF.

This chain joins TRBV10-3 and TRBJ1-1; 11 nucleotides align to TRBD1. With 7 bases clipped from V and 0 bases from J, the junction kept 7 bases outside the gene matches. The V gene's germline CDR1 is ENHRY and CDR2 SYGVKD. This CDR3 is built from 16 residues. The CDR3 coding sequence is TGTGCCATCACCTCCGGGACAGGGGGTTTGAACACTGAAGCTTTCTTT. As protein: CAITSGTGGLNTEAFF.

The chain uses TRBV25-1 and TRBJ2-3, with a weak D call TRBD1 (8 bases). The germline gives CDR1 MGHDK, CDR2 SYGVNS. The ends were cut back, 0 bases at V and 3 bases at J, with 16 bases in the middle. CDR3 length equals 17 residues. Written as DNA, the CDR3 is TGTGCCAGCAGTGAATACGCGGACAGGGAGGGGACAGATACGCAGTATTTT. This gives the protein CASSEYADREGTDTQYF.

The chain recombines TRBV19 with TRBJ2-5; 13 bases match TRBD2. Germline V gene sequence: CDR1 LNHDA, CDR2 SQIVND (reference sequence). V lost 3 bases to trimming and J lost 6 bases; unmatched junction nucleotides: 7. The CDR3 has 16 residues. CDR3: CASSITGTSGVKTQYF. The DNA of the CDR3 is TGTGCCAGTAGTATTACCGGGACTAGCGGGGTAAAGACCCAGTACTTC. Supplemented by reference TRBV19 and TRBJ2-5, the full variable domain reads DGGITQSPKYLFRKEGQNVTLSCEQNLNHDAMYWYRQDPGQGLRLIYYSQIVNDFQKGDIAEGYSVSREKKESFPLTVTSAQKNPTAFYLCASSITGTSGVKTQYFGPGTRLLVL.

This clone was counted a few times. This rearrangement joins TRBV7-9 to TRBJ1-1; D call uncertain. Per the germline V gene, CDR1 is SEHNR and CDR2 is FQNEAQ (reference sequence). CDR3 size: 17 residues. Trimming took off 4 bases at V and 1 base at J, with 19 bases between the two ends. The CDR3 loop reads CASSSPITERSNTEAFF. CDR3 DNA sequence: TGTGCCAGCAGCTCCCCAATCACAGAAAGGTCGAACACTGAAGCTTTCTTT.

The rearrangement joins TRBV10-3 to TRBJ1-3; weak D call: TRBD1 (5 bases). There are 15 residues in the CDR3. V lost 7 bases, J lost 0 bases, and 13 bases lay in between. The germline CDR1 and CDR2 sequences are ENHRY and SYGVKD. CDR3 amino acids: CAIMGTGSSGNTIYF. The DNA of the CDR3 is TGTGCCATCATGGGAACAGGAAGCTCTGGAAACACCATATATTTT.

This clone was observed once. The chain has TRBV5-1 and TRBJ1-3; 7 nucleotides line up with TRBD1. The CDR3 has 17 residues. CDR1 is SGHRS and CDR2 is YFSETQ in the germline V gene. The junction had 10 bases not matched to a gene; V was cut back by 3 bases and J by 1 base. DNA for the CDR3: TGCGCCAGCAGCTCCCCCGGGACAGCGAGGTCTGGAAACACCATATATTTT. It yields the protein CASSSPGTARSGNTIYF. Drawing the rest from reference TRBV5-1 and TRBJ1-3, the complete variable domain is KAGVTQTPRYLIKTRGQQVTLSCSPISGHRSVSWYQQTPGQGLQFLFEYFSETQRNKGNFPGRFSGRQFSNSRSEMNVSTLELGDSALYLCASSSPGTARSGNTIYFGEGSWLTVV.

The chain has TRBV5-4 and TRBJ1-1, with D unclear. CDR3 size: 15 residues. Germline CDR1 SGHNT, CDR2 YYREEE (reference sequence). The V and J ends lost 0 bases and 0 bases respectively, with 9 bases between them. The CDR3 sequence: CASSLVSGLNTEAFF. CDR3 bases: TGTGCCAGCAGCTTGGTGTCAGGTCTGAACACTGAAGCTTTCTTT.

This clone occurred a few times. The chain links TRBV5-1 to TRBJ1-1; 12 bases are shared with TRBD1. CDR3 length: 14 residues. The V gene's germline CDR1 is SGHRS and CDR2 YFSETQ. Unmatched junction bases numbered 6, after V lost 7 bases and J lost 5 bases. CDR3 DNA: TGCGCCAGCGGGGGACAGGGGGCGGGTACTGAAGCTTTCTTT. Its translation: CASGGQGAGTEAFF.

The rearrangement links TRBV7-9 to TRBJ1-3, with TRBD1 as a possible D gene (5 bases). CDR3 length: 13 amino acids. V was pared by 1 base and J by 6 bases, with 7 bases between. In germline, CDR1 is SEHNR, CDR2 FQNEAQ (reference sequence). The CDR3, as DNA: TGTGCCAGCAGCTTAGGACAGACAAACACCATATATTTT. Amino acid sequence: CASSLGQTNTIYF. The variable domain in full, completed from reference TRBV7-9 and TRBJ1-3, reads DTGVSQNPRHKITKRGQNVTFRCDPISEHNRLYWYRQTLGQGPEFLTYFQNEAQLEKSRLLSDRFSAERPKGSFSTLEIQRTEQGDSAMYLCASSLGQTNTIYFGEGSWLTVV.

The chain combines TRBV7-6 with TRBJ2-1, with TRBD1 identical over 10 bases. V was pared by 4 bases and J by 4 bases, with 4 bases of the junction left unmatched. Germline loops: CDR1 SGHVS, CDR2 FNYEAQ. The length of the CDR3 is 15 residues. The chain's CDR3 is CASSSGTGVYNEQFF. The CDR3 DNA is TGTGCCAGCAGCTCCGGGACAGGGGTTTACAATGAGCAGTTCTTC.

The chain employs TRBV7-8 and TRBJ2-1; 10 positions agree with TRBD2. This CDR3 contains 16 residues. CDR1 and CDR2 (germline): SGHVS, FQNEAQ. The V gene end was trimmed by 5 bases and the J gene end by 6 bases; junction bases not matched to a gene: 10. The CDR3 DNA reads TGTGCCAGCAGCCTAAATGGAGCGGGGGGGACCAATGAGCAGTTCTTC. Its protein is CASSLNGAGGTNEQFF.

V gene TRBV5-1 combines with J gene TRBJ2-7; 7 bases align to TRBD2. The germline gives CDR1 SGHRS, CDR2 YFSETQ. The V and J ends lost 0 bases and 4 bases, in that order; junction bases with no gene match: 10. The CDR3 covers 16 residues. The CDR3 spells CASSLGIATSPYEQYF. DNA of the CDR3: TGCGCCAGCAGCTTGGGCATTGCGACTAGCCCTTACGAGCAGTACTTC.

The chain is built from TRBV30 and TRBJ1-5, with TRBD1 as a possible D gene (5 bases). This CDR3 region has 15 residues. The germline V and J ends were trimmed by 3 bases and 1 base, with 13 bases remaining between them. The germline V gene has CDR1 GTSNPN and CDR2 SVGIG (reference sequence). In nucleotides, the CDR3 is TGTGCCTGGAGCCCGTATGGGGGGAGCAATCAGCCCCAGCATTTT. It yields the protein CAWSPYGGSNQPQHF.

The J gene is TRBJ1-5, the V gene TRBV11-2; 7 bases are a match to TRBD1. This CDR3 comprises 17 residues. V trimming: 2 bases; J trimming: 5 bases; junction bases outside the gene matches: 12. The V gene's germline CDR1 is SGHAT and CDR2 FQNNGV. The CDR3 DNA reads as TGTGCCAGCAGCTTATTTGCTTCTACAGGGGCCTATCAGCCCCAGCATTTT. This sequence encodes CASSLFASTGAYQPQHF.

A single count supports this clone. The chain employs TRBV2 and TRBJ1-1, with 7 bases aligning to TRBD1. This CDR3 has 15 residues. The trim removed 2 bases at V and 3 bases at J, leaving 6 bases unmatched. Per the germline V gene, CDR1 is SNHLY and CDR2 is FYNNEI. The CDR3 protein is CASSEQGVEYTEAFF. The DNA for the CDR3 is TGTGCCAGCAGTGAACAGGGGGTTGAATACACTGAAGCTTTCTTT.

With regard to this clone: Mismatch with germline at one junction end may stem from a read error. This sequence joins TRBV5-4 and TRBJ2-7; 11 bases map to TRBD1. This CDR3 contains 15 residues. The germline CDR1 and CDR2 sequences are SGHNT and YYREEE (reference sequence). The CDR3 here is CASSQTGQGDSEQCF. As DNA, the CDR3 is TGTGCCAGCAGCCAAACGGGACAGGGGGATTCCGAGCAGTGCTTC.

There are a few counts of this clone. The chain recombines TRBV10-2 with TRBJ2-7, with D perhaps TRBD1 (6 bases). Germline loops: CDR1 WSHSY, CDR2 SAAADI. Trimming pared 6 bases from V and 2 bases from J, leaving 14 bases between. The CDR3 has 14 residues. In DNA, the CDR3 is TGCGCCAGCAGCTACTACAGGGAGACCTACGAGCAGTACTTC. This sequence encodes CASSYYRETYEQYF.

The V and J genes are TRBV28 and TRBJ2-7; weak D call: TRBD1 (6 bases). The CDR3 spans 15 residues. The V gene's germline CDR1 is MDHEN and CDR2 SYDVKM. V lost 3 bases to trimming and J lost 1 base, with 13 bases between them. The CDR3 spells CASSFRGVESYEQYF. The CDR3 DNA reads as TGTGCCAGCAGTTTCAGGGGCGTAGAGTCCTACGAGCAGTACTTC.